One sample yielded the 32 T cell receptor beta chains listed below, sequenced in a study of cytomegalovirus exposure and HLA in healthy donors (TCRdb year 2017). The receptor library was made with the immunoSEQ multiplex PCR assay. The multiplex PCR relied on a mix of 60 forward primers for TCR Vbeta segments and 13 reverse primers for TCR Jbeta segments. Sourced from immuneACCESS, this table was stored by TCRdb with only in-frame sequences that have V and J called. A share of the clones is absent; for the studies checked, an unresolved V gene accounts for under half, and the remainder has no known explanation. This sample's table lists around 48,000 clones. The ten biggest clones cover approximately 2.2% of the sample. Sequencing input: PBMCs. These receptors came from a female donor in good health and CMV-seronegative.

The chain uses TRBV7-2 and TRBJ1-1; a weak D match, TRBD1 (5 bases). This CDR3 has 15 amino acids. V shed 3 bases and J shed 1 base, with 12 bases lying between them. Per germline, CDR1 SGHTA and CDR2 FQGNSA. CDR3: CASSFRTISNTEAFF. Here the CDR3 DNA reads TGTGCCAGCAGCTTCCGGACAATATCGAACACTGAAGCTTTCTTT.

The V gene is TRBV7-9, the J gene TRBJ1-2; 8 bases are shared with TRBD1. Unmatched junction bases numbered 0, after V lost 4 bases and J lost 2 bases. CDR1 and CDR2 from the germline V gene are SEHNR and FQNEAQ (reference sequence). This CDR3 region has 13 residues. CDR3 coding DNA: TGTGCCAGCAGCTGGACAGGGAACTATGGCTACACCTTC. Translated, it gives CASSWTGNYGYTF.

This chain connects TRBV2 to TRBJ2-7, with 8 bases fitting TRBD2. Trimming cost V 7 bases and J 3 bases; bases outside gene matches: 5. The CDR3 totals 13 residues. Per the germline V gene, CDR1 is SNHLY and CDR2 is FYNNEI. The CDR3 nucleotides read TGTGCCAGCACGGGGGGGCTTGGCTACGAGCAGTACTTC. It specifies CASTGGLGYEQYF.

This chain joins TRBV19 and TRBJ1-2, with D perhaps matching TRBD1 (5 bases). V was clipped by 1 base and J by 1 base, with 10 bases between them. The germline V gene has CDR1 LNHDA and CDR2 SQIVND (reference sequence). The CDR3 spans 15 residues. CDR3 sequence: CASSIVGRDNYGYTF. The CDR3 region has the DNA TGTGCCAGTAGTATAGTGGGGCGGGATAACTATGGCTACACCTTC.

CDR3 amino acids: CASIARGNEQFF. As DNA, the CDR3 is TGTGCCAGCATCGCAAGAGGTAATGAGCAGTTCTTC. The rearrangement joins TRBV2 to TRBJ2-1; D not certain. This CDR3 has 12 residues. V dropped 7 bases and J dropped 7 bases, with 11 bases sitting between them. CDR1 and CDR2 from the germline V gene are SNHLY and FYNNEI.

This chain links TRBV4-2 with TRBJ2-7, with D tentatively TRBD2 (5 bases). V lost 2 bases and J 2 bases, leaving 13 bases between the germline ends. CDR1 LGHNA and CDR2 YNFKEQ come from the germline V gene. The CDR3 totals 15 residues. The CDR3 spells CASSQLLGKTYEQYF. The CDR3 nucleotides are TGTGCCAGCAGCCAACTACTAGGGAAAACCTACGAGCAGTACTTC.

The chain combines TRBV18 with TRBJ1-1, with a possible D match to TRBD1 (6 bases). CDR3 length equals 13 residues. The germline gives CDR1 KGHSH, CDR2 LQKENI. V gave up 1 base and J gave up 11 bases, with 14 bases separating them. The CDR3 DNA is TGTGCCAGCTCACCACAGCAGGGGCCCCATGCTTTCTTT. This encodes CASSPQQGPHAFF.

The gene calls are TRBV9 and TRBJ2-1; possibly TRBD2 for D (6 bases). Germline CDR1 reads SGDLS; CDR2 reads YYNGEE. Deletions cut 3 bases from V and 4 bases from J, with 14 bases between. There are 15 residues in the CDR3. The CDR3 sequence: CASSAPRGRYNEQFF. The CDR3 DNA sequence: TGTGCCAGCAGCGCTCCCCGTGGGAGGTACAATGAGCAGTTCTTC.

The CDR3 sequence is CSVDSGGQGNIQYF. CDR3 coding DNA: TGCAGCGTTGATTCAGGGGGACAGGGGAACATTCAGTACTTC. The chain combines TRBV29-1 with TRBJ2-4; 10 positions agree with TRBD1. The CDR3 is 14 amino acids. Looked up from germline, CDR1 is SQVTM and CDR2 is ANQGSEA. The junction had 6 bases not matched to a gene; V was cut back by 3 bases and J by 7 bases.

The chain uses TRBV6-5 and TRBJ1-1, with 7 bases that match TRBD1. The germline CDR1 and CDR2 sequences are MNHEY and SVGAGI. The trim removed 6 bases at V and 6 bases at J, leaving 13 bases unmatched. The CDR3 has 15 residues. The CDR3 spells CASSPLLQGEAEAFF. The CDR3 coding sequence is TGTGCCAGCAGCCCCCTCCTGCAGGGGGAGGCTGAAGCTTTCTTT.

The chain employs TRBV29-1 and TRBJ2-5; 10 bases line up with TRBD1. This CDR3 is 15 amino acids long. The ends lost 1 base at V and 1 base at J; junction bases unmatched: 3. CDR1 is SQVTM, CDR2 ANQGSEA, per germline. The CDR3: CSVEGTGGSQETQYF. The CDR3 DNA follows: TGCAGCGTTGAAGGGACAGGGGGAAGCCAAGAGACCCAGTACTTC.

The chain joins TRBV19 to TRBJ1-2; 7 nucleotides match TRBD1. CDR1 and CDR2 from the germline V gene are LNHDA and SQIVND (reference sequence). Trimming removed 2 bases from V and 6 bases from J; junction bases left unmatched: 12. The CDR3 covers 16 residues. The CDR3 DNA reads as TGTGCCAGTAGTATAAAGTGGGGCAGGGGGTTGGATGGCTACACCTTC. Translating gives CASSIKWGRGLDGYTF.

The rearrangement joins TRBV4-1 to TRBJ2-3, with 8 bases fitting TRBD2. V lost 0 bases to trimming and J lost 7 bases; unmatched junction nucleotides: 12. Germline V gene data show CDR1 as MGHRA and CDR2 as YSYEKL. The CDR3 has 17 residues. The CDR3 nucleotides read TGCGCCAGCAGCCAAGATCGCGATAGCGGGACCAGGAATACGCAGTATTTT. It codes for CASSQDRDSGTRNTQYF.

V gene TRBV5-1 combines with J gene TRBJ1-2; unclear D gene. The CDR3 totals 14 residues. V was shortened by 1 base and J by 1 base, with 8 bases between the two germline ends. Germline V gene sequence: CDR1 SGHRS, CDR2 YFSETQ. The CDR3 loop reads CASSLRAVNYGYTF. The CDR3 nucleotides are TGCGCCAGCAGCTTGCGTGCGGTTAACTATGGCTACACCTTC.

The chain employs TRBV6-6 and TRBJ1-5; TRBD1 is a possible D gene (6 bases). In germline, CDR1 is MNHNY, CDR2 SVGAGI (reference sequence). Trimming cost V 2 bases and J 1 base, with 6 bases left between them. This CDR3 is 14 amino acids long. CDR3 sequence (DNA): TGTGCCAGCAGTTACAGGGGGAGCAATCAGCCCCAGCATTTT. This gives the protein CASSYRGSNQPQHF.

The genes are TRBV9 and TRBJ2-7; maybe TRBD2 (6 bases). Germline V CDR1 and CDR2: SGDLS, YYNGEE. This CDR3 has 12 amino acids. Trimming pared 4 bases from V and 6 bases from J, leaving 11 bases between. The CDR3: CASSPGGVEQYF. As DNA, the CDR3 is TGTGCCAGCAGCCCAGGCGGGGTCGAGCAGTACTTC.

The rearrangement links TRBV29-1 to TRBJ2-6; TRBD1 might be the D (6 bases). V lost 2 bases to trimming and J lost 0 bases, with 20 bases between them. Germline assignment: CDR1 SQVTM and CDR2 ANQGSEA. This CDR3 has 19 amino acids. The CDR3 DNA is TGCAGCGTTGAACGACAACTACAGGGCTCAAGCTCTGGGGCCAACGTCCTGACTTTC. Translated, it gives CSVERQLQGSSSGANVLTF. The full variable domain, completed using reference TRBV29-1 and TRBJ2-6, is SAVISQKPSRDICQRGTSLTIQCQVDSQVTMMFWYRQQPGQSLTLIATANQGSEATYESGFVIDKFPISRPNLTFSTLTVSNMSPEDSSIYLCSVERQLQGSSSGANVLTFGAGSRLTVL.

V gene TRBV7-9 combines with J gene TRBJ2-1; 14 positions match TRBD2. The ends lost 5 bases at V and 9 bases at J; junction bases unmatched: 15. In germline, CDR1 is SEHNR, CDR2 FQNEAQ (reference sequence). The CDR3 contains 18 residues. As DNA, the CDR3 is TGTGCCAGCAGCCCCGGGACTAGCGGGAGAGGGCTATCTATTGAGCAGTTCTTC. Translation: CASSPGTSGRGLSIEQFF.

Note on this clone: Sequence at one end of the junction differs from germline and may be a read error. Here the CDR3 reads CASSQRSGGTGTGELFF. The CDR3, as DNA: TGTGCTAGCAGCCAGCGTAGTGGAGGGACAGGCACCGGGGAGCTGTTTTTT. The V and J genes are TRBV7-7 and TRBJ2-2; 8 nucleotides align to TRBD1. Germline V CDR1 and CDR2: SSHAT, FNYEAQ (reference sequence). The CDR3 is 17 amino acids.

The chain combines TRBV12-5 with TRBJ2-1; 10 bases agree with TRBD1. Germline V gene sequence: CDR1 LGHNT, CDR2 FRNRAP. V was pared by 2 bases and J by 8 bases, with 6 bases of the junction left unmatched. CDR3 length: 15 amino acids. The CDR3 DNA reads as TGTGCTAGTGGTTTGCGGACAGGGGGGAGGGATGAGCAGTTCTTC. It is translated as CASGLRTGGRDEQFF.

The gene calls are TRBV2 and TRBJ1-1; D possibly corresponds to TRBD1 (5 bases). The V end lost 10 bases, the J end lost 4 bases, and 19 bases lay between the germline ends. Germline V lookup: CDR1 SNHLY, CDR2 FYNNEI. The CDR3 totals 14 residues. CDR3 in amino acids: CAIPPLAQGTEAFF. CDR3 DNA: TGTGCCATCCCCCCTTTAGCCCAGGGCACTGAAGCTTTCTTT.

The CDR3 loop is CAIDRGANQPQHF. CDR3 DNA: TGTGCCATCGACAGGGGCGCGAATCAGCCCCAGCATTTT. The chain carries TRBV28 and TRBJ1-5; 8 bases are shared with TRBD1. The junction had 6 bases not matched to a gene; V was cut back by 10 bases and J by 4 bases. The germline V gene has CDR1 MDHEN and CDR2 SYDVKM. The CDR3 extends over 13 amino acids.

The chain carries TRBV7-9 and TRBJ1-3, with a possible D match to TRBD1 (5 bases). Looked up from germline, CDR1 is SEHNR and CDR2 is FQNEAQ (reference sequence). Trimming shortened V by 1 base and J by 5 bases, and 12 bases separated the two germline ends. The CDR3 length is 15 residues. The DNA for the CDR3 is TGTGCCAGCAGCTTAGAGGGTCCAGGGAGAAACACCATATATTTT. Translation gives CASSLEGPGRNTIYF.

J is TRBJ1-2 and V is TRBV18, with a weak D call TRBD1 (5 bases). Per the germline V gene, CDR1 is KGHSH and CDR2 is LQKENI. The CDR3 totals 16 residues. Trimming took 1 base from V and 0 from J, leaving 12 bases between them. The CDR3 is CASSPQVVRANYGYTF. The DNA of the CDR3 is TGTGCCAGCTCACCACAAGTCGTCAGGGCTAACTATGGCTACACCTTC. Using reference TRBV18 and TRBJ1-2 for the parts outside the CDR3, the full variable domain is NAGVMQNPRHLVRRRGQEARLRCSPMKGHSHVYWYRQLPEEGLKFMVYLQKENIIDESGMPKERFSAEFPKEGPSILRIQQVVRGDSAAYFCASSPQVVRANYGYTFGSGTRLTVV.

V and J are TRBV5-1 and TRBJ2-1; 7 positions match TRBD1. The CDR3 length is 15 residues. Trimming at V came to 2 bases and at J to 5 bases, leaving 7 bases not matched to a gene. Germline loops: CDR1 SGHRS, CDR2 YFSETQ. CDR3 protein: CASSLRPGGNNEQFF. In DNA form, the CDR3 reads TGCGCCAGCAGCTTACGGCCAGGGGGAAACAATGAGCAGTTCTTC.

J is TRBJ2-1 and V is TRBV6-5, with D possibly being TRBD2 (7 bases). V was clipped by 0 bases and J by 7 bases, with 16 bases between them. Germline V gene lookup returns CDR1 MNHEY and CDR2 SVGAGI. The CDR3 runs 16 residues. DNA of the CDR3: TGTGCCAGCAGTTACTCAGCTCGGGGGGCGCGGAATGAGCAGTTCTTC. As protein: CASSYSARGARNEQFF.

This chain connects TRBV11-3 to TRBJ2-7; 12 positions match TRBD2. With 5 bases clipped from V and 5 bases from J, the junction kept 4 bases outside the gene matches. CDR1 and CDR2 (germline): SGHNT, YENEEA. The CDR3 contains 14 residues. CDR3 protein: CASSRASGRDEQYF. CDR3 coding DNA: TGTGCCAGCAGCCGGGCTAGCGGGAGGGACGAGCAGTACTTC.

The V gene is TRBV30, the J gene TRBJ2-5, with 7 nucleotides matching TRBD2. Germline CDR1 reads GTSNPN; CDR2 reads SVGIG (reference sequence). V lost 2 bases, J lost 5 bases, and 11 bases stayed unmatched. CDR3 length equals 15 residues. In nucleotides, the CDR3 is TGTGCCTGGAGTATAGGACTAGTGGGTGAGGAGACCCAGTACTTC. It yields the protein CAWSIGLVGEETQYF.

The V and J genes are TRBV4-1 and TRBJ2-7, with 13 bases identical to TRBD2. V trimming: 4 bases; J trimming: 6 bases; junction bases outside the gene matches: 12. Germline lookup yields CDR1 MGHRA and CDR2 YSYEKL. CDR3 size: 17 residues. The CDR3 DNA reads TGCGCCAGCAGCCTTCTAATCCCACTAGCGGGAGGGTCCGAGCAGTACTTC. Amino acids: CASSLLIPLAGGSEQYF.

The CDR3: CASSPRDSVGNEQFF. In DNA form, the CDR3 reads TGCGCCAGCAGCCCCCGAGATAGCGTTGGGAATGAGCAGTTCTTC. The V call is TRBV5-1, the J call TRBJ2-1, with TRBD2 as a possible D gene (5 bases). Per germline, CDR1 SGHRS and CDR2 YFSETQ. The germline V and J ends were trimmed by 4 bases and 7 bases, with 18 bases remaining between them. The CDR3 totals 15 residues.

The V call is TRBV15, the J call TRBJ1-4, with TRBD1 as a possible D gene (5 bases). Trimming removed 0 bases at V and 4 bases at J, with 15 bases between. This CDR3 is built from 17 residues. Germline lookup yields CDR1 LNHNV and CDR2 YYDKDF (reference sequence). This CDR3 is CATSRDPMAGRNEKLFF. CDR3 sequence (DNA): TGTGCCACCAGCAGAGATCCGATGGCAGGGCGTAATGAAAAACTGTTTTTT.

V is TRBV4-1 and J is TRBJ1-5; maybe TRBD1 (6 bases). Germline CDR1 MGHRA, CDR2 YSYEKL. V dropped 1 base and J dropped 3 bases, with 10 bases sitting between them. This CDR3 region has 15 residues. The DNA of the CDR3 is TGCGCCAGCAGCCAAGCCCAGGGGTACAATCAGCCCCAGCATTTT. It encodes CASSQAQGYNQPQHF.